Shown below are 27 T cell receptor beta chains from a single sample sequenced in a study of human T cells and chemical hapten exposure (dated by TCRdb to about 2021). Receptor libraries were prepared by RACE. The sample was run on a NextSeq 500. TCRdb reprocessing: public reads trimmed at Q25 with fastp, clones called with MiXCR, in-frame beta chains kept. Every entry covers one CDR3 protein and lists the most common genes and DNA from its rows. The sample includes around 99,000 distinct CDR3 sequences, with around an eighth observed a single time. The biggest ten clones account for over 2% of the sample. This specimen's time point label, per the study, means: patch test 1, 2 weeks after DPC sensitization. Per the publication, the treatment or condition label means: therapeutic diphenylcyclopropenone sensitization with weekly scalp DPC. The specimen was whole blood, collected in connection with sensitization to the hapten diphenylcyclopropenone (DPC). Receptors were obtained from a woman in her thirties or forties with alopecia areata. Some clones in this sample may be carry-over from other donors' samples.

This clonotype appeared many times. This rearrangement joins TRBV7-2 to TRBJ2-5; 9 bases fit TRBD1. CDR1 is SGHTA and CDR2 is FQGNSA in the germline V gene. V dropped 3 bases and J dropped 4; count of bases not matched to a gene: 0. The CDR3 extends over 13 amino acids. Here the CDR3 reads CASSLDRGETQYF. The CDR3 DNA follows: TGTGCCAGCAGCTTGGACAGGGGAGAGACCCAGTACTTC. Variable domain in full (rest from reference TRBV7-2 and TRBJ2-5): GAGVSQSPSNKVTEKGKDVELRCDPISGHTALYWYRQSLGQGLEFLIYFQGNSAPDKSGLPSDRFSAERTGGSVSTLTIQRTQQEDSAVYLCASSLDRGETQYFGPGTRLLVL.

This clonotype was seen a single time. A much larger clone is a single base away; this may be a read error. The chain links TRBV29-1 to TRBJ2-7; D is undetermined. CDR1 and CDR2 from the germline V gene are SQVTM and ANQGSEA. This CDR3 contains 11 residues. In DNA form, the CDR3 reads TGCAGCGCCTCGGACGATTACGGGCAGTACTTC. This codes for CSASDDYGQYF.

There are many counts of this clonotype. The gene calls are TRBV14 and TRBJ2-7; 7 bases match TRBD2. Losses at the gene ends were 6 bases for V and 0 bases for J; bases not matched to a gene: 8. CDR1 is SGHDN, CDR2 FVKESK, per germline. The CDR3 is 15 amino acids. The CDR3 DNA is TGTGCCAGCAGTGGGCAGGGACTAAGCTCCTACGAGCAGTACTTC. Translating gives CASSGQGLSSYEQYF.

This chain connects TRBV7-2 to TRBJ2-1; 12 bases map to TRBD2. The CDR3 is 14 amino acids. After removal of 5 bases from V and 10 bases from J, the junction contained 6 bases not matched to a gene. The germline V gene encodes CDR1 SGHTA and CDR2 FQGNSA. DNA for the CDR3: TGTGCCAGCAGCCCGGGACTAGCGGGTGGGGAGCAGTTCTTC. It yields the protein CASSPGLAGGEQFF.

This clonotype turned up a few times. The chain couples TRBV7-9 to TRBJ2-5; 15 bases fit TRBD2. With V trimmed by 3 bases and J by 5 bases, 4 bases remained unmatched. CDR3 size: 16 residues. CDR1 SEHNR and CDR2 FQNEAQ come from the germline V gene (reference sequence). CDR3 sequence reads: CASSLRTSGRAETQYF. The CDR3, as DNA: TGTGCCAGCAGCTTGCGGACTAGCGGGAGGGCGGAGACCCAGTACTTC. Full variable domain (outside the CDR3, taken from reference TRBV7-9 and TRBJ2-5): DTGVSQNPRHKITKRGQNVTFRCDPISEHNRLYWYRQTLGQGPEFLTYFQNEAQLEKSRLLSDRFSAERPKGSFSTLEIQRTEQGDSAMYLCASSLRTSGRAETQYFGPGTRLLVL.

CDR3 DNA sequence: TGTGCCAGCAGCTTGGATGGACTAGCGGGAAGGGGAGAGATGAATGAGCAGTTCTTC. This encodes CASSLDGLAGRGEMNEQFF. This chain joins TRBV5-5 and TRBJ2-1; 12 positions match TRBD2. The CDR3 extends over 19 amino acids. The V gene end was trimmed by 0 bases and the J gene end by 7 bases; junction bases not matched to a gene: 14. Germline V CDR1 and CDR2: SGHKS, YYEKEE (reference sequence).

This clonotype was counted between two and nine times. A read error may produce the germline difference seen at one junction end. This rearrangement joins TRBV6-1 to TRBJ2-3, with D uncertain. Germline CDR1 reads MNHNS; CDR2 reads SASEGT. The CDR3 extends over 12 amino acids. The CDR3 loop reads CASSESRDTQYF. The CDR3 DNA is TGTGCCAGCAGTGAAAGCAGAGATACGCAGTATTTT.

This sequence joins TRBV9 and TRBJ2-3; D unclear. Germline V gene lookup returns CDR1 SGDLS and CDR2 YYNGEE. This CDR3 region has 13 residues. Trimming removed 0 bases at V and 5 bases at J, with 7 bases between. For the CDR3, the DNA is TGTGCCAGCAGCGTAGATGGCCGAGATACGCAGTATTTT. Translating it yields CASSVDGRDTQYF. The full variable domain, in which reference TRBV9 and TRBJ2-3 provide the parts outside the CDR3, is DSGVTQTPKHLITATGQRVTLRCSPRSGDLSVYWYQQSLDQGLQFLIQYYNGEERAKGNILERFSAQQFPDLHSELNLSSLELGDSALYFCASSVDGRDTQYFGPGTRLTVL.

The J gene is TRBJ2-7, the V gene TRBV4-2; TRBD1 agrees at 7 bases. V was pared by 0 bases and J by 3 bases, with 5 bases of the junction left unmatched. CDR3 length equals 15 residues. The germline V gene encodes CDR1 LGHNA and CDR2 YNFKEQ. The CDR3 spells CASSQELQGNYEQYF. CDR3 nucleotide sequence: TGTGCCAGCAGCCAAGAATTACAGGGGAACTACGAGCAGTACTTC.

The V and J genes are TRBV27 and TRBJ1-1; 8 positions match TRBD1. Germline V CDR1 and CDR2: MNHEY, SMNVEV (reference sequence). This CDR3 spans 13 amino acids. Trimming took 5 bases from V and 8 from J; bases not matched to a gene: 7. Written as DNA, the CDR3 is TGTGCCAGCAGTCCTAGGACAGGGACCGAAGCTTTCTTT. Its translation: CASSPRTGTEAFF.

This clonotype was counted at least ten times. The chain uses TRBV27 and TRBJ2-2; 9 bases agree with TRBD2. Unmatched junction bases numbered 4, after V lost 3 bases and J lost 8 bases. Germline V gives CDR1 MNHEY, CDR2 SMNVEV (reference sequence). The CDR3 loop spans 14 amino acids. The CDR3 DNA reads TGTGCCAGCAGTTTCGGACTAGCGTGGGGGGAGCTGTTTTTT. This encodes CASSFGLAWGELFF.

Worth noting for this clonotype: This sequence may be a read error, since a much larger clone differs from it by one base. The J gene is TRBJ2-1, the V gene TRBV18; TRBD2 agrees at 12 bases. In germline, CDR1 is KGHSH, CDR2 LQKENI. The CDR3 has 15 amino acids. V lost 5 bases and J lost 9; bases outside the gene matches: 8. The CDR3 reads CASSARLAGVGEQFF. The CDR3 DNA sequence: TGTGCCAGCTCAGCCCGACTAGCGGGAGTCGGTGAGCAGTTCTTC.

The gene calls are TRBV12-3 or TRBV12-4 and TRBJ2-3; no clear D. This CDR3 is 12 amino acids long. The V end lost 6 bases, the J end lost 2 bases, and 6 bases lay between the germline ends. As DNA, the CDR3 is TGTGCCAGCAGCTCCCACACAGATACGCAGTATTTT. This translates into CASSSHTDTQYF.

On this clonotype itself: At one end the junction does not follow the germline gene, possibly because of a read error. This sequence joins TRBV7-7 and TRBJ2-2, with 10 bases aligning to TRBD2. Germline CDR1 is SSHAT and CDR2 is FNYEAQ (reference sequence). This CDR3 region has 17 residues. The CDR3 is CASSLGLAGVGTGELFF. CDR3 nucleotides: TGTGCTAGCAGCTTAGGGCTAGCGGGAGTCGGCACCGGGGAGCTGTTTTTT.

This clonotype has just a few counts. This chain uses TRBV6-6 with TRBJ1-5; a weak D match, TRBD1 (5 bases). Germline CDR1 and CDR2: MNHNY and SVGAGI (reference sequence). Trimming left V 6 bases short and J 11 bases short, with 17 bases between. This CDR3 comprises 13 residues. The CDR3: CASRGPTGVAQHF. The CDR3 region has the DNA TGTGCCAGCAGGGGCCCGACGGGGGTGGCCCAGCATTTT.

This clonotype was counted between two and nine times. The genes are TRBV7-9 and TRBJ2-2; no reliable D call. CDR1 and CDR2 from the germline V gene are SEHNR and FQNEAQ (reference sequence). V was clipped by 5 bases and J by 3 bases, with 7 bases between them. The CDR3 is 13 residues long. Written as DNA, the CDR3 is TGTGCCAGCAGCCCCTTTGACACCGGGGAGCTGTTTTTT. This gives the protein CASSPFDTGELFF.

The genes are TRBV28 and TRBJ2-3, with 13 bases that match TRBD2. V trimming: 10 bases; J trimming: 1 base; junction bases outside the gene matches: 8. CDR3 length: 16 amino acids. Looked up from germline, CDR1 is MDHEN and CDR2 is SYDVKM. CDR3 sequence reads: CATGLAGAVGTDTQYF. CDR3 sequence (DNA): TGTGCCACTGGACTAGCGGGAGCGGTGGGCACAGATACGCAGTATTTT.

This clonotype occurred a few times. The chain has TRBV7-2 and TRBJ2-3; 10 bases fit TRBD2. The CDR3 covers 16 residues. Germline CDR1 is SGHTA and CDR2 is FQGNSA. Unmatched junction bases numbered 10, after V lost 2 bases and J lost 8 bases. The CDR3 DNA follows: TGTGCCAGCAGCTTATCGTTGGTAGCGGGAGGTGTTACGCAGTATTTT. Translation gives CASSLSLVAGGVTQYF.

In this sample, this clonotype turned up a few times. This chain links TRBV6-2 or TRBV6-3 with TRBJ2-1; the D gene is possibly TRBD2 (6 bases). CDR1 and CDR2 from the germline V gene are MNHEY and SVGEGT. Between the trimmed V and J ends, which lost 6 bases and 6 bases, there was a span of 12 bases. The CDR3 extends over 13 amino acids. The CDR3 bases are TGTGCCAGCAGGGTACTAGCTCGCAATGAGCAGTTCTTC. It yields the protein CASRVLARNEQFF.

The V call is TRBV6-5, the J call TRBJ1-1, with unresolved D. V lost 2 bases and J 8 bases, leaving 15 bases between the germline ends. This CDR3 comprises 14 residues. Germline V gives CDR1 MNHEY, CDR2 SVGAGI. The DNA of the CDR3 is TGTGCCAGCAGTTACACCGGGAGCGCCCCGGAAGCTTTCTTT. Translation: CASSYTGSAPEAFF.

This clonotype was recorded at least ten times. This chain joins TRBV29-1 and TRBJ2-3, with TRBD2 identical over 10 bases. The CDR3 has 19 residues. The germline V gene encodes CDR1 SQVTM and CDR2 ANQGSEA. The V segment lost 3 bases and the J segment 4 bases; nucleotides outside the gene matches: 19. CDR3 coding DNA: TGCAGCGTTGATGGGACAGGCCACGATTTAGCGGGAGGACCAGATACGCAGTATTTT. It codes for CSVDGTGHDLAGGPDTQYF.

This clonotype was seen a handful of times. V gene TRBV15 combines with J gene TRBJ2-5; TRBD2 aligns across 9 bases. The ends lost 3 bases at V and 1 base at J; junction bases unmatched: 3. Germline V gene sequence: CDR1 LNHNV, CDR2 YYDKDF (reference sequence). The CDR3 runs to 15 residues. This CDR3 is CATSRASGVQETQYF. The CDR3 DNA sequence: TGTGCCACCAGCAGGGCTAGCGGGGTCCAAGAGACCCAGTACTTC.

The V gene is TRBV28, the J gene TRBJ2-4, with 7 positions matching TRBD1. The CDR3 runs to 15 residues. Germline values: CDR1 MDHEN, CDR2 SYDVKM. The ends lost 6 bases at V and 0 bases at J; junction bases unmatched: 5. Here the CDR3 reads CASSPTGTAKNIQYF. The CDR3 DNA is TGTGCCAGCAGCCCGACAGGGACAGCCAAAAACATTCAGTACTTC.

This clonotype was seen a few times. The chain has TRBV6-2 or TRBV6-3 and TRBJ1-2; weak D call: TRBD1 (5 bases). CDR1 MNHEY and CDR2 SVGEGT come from the germline V gene. The CDR3 runs 12 residues. V lost 6 bases, J lost 6 bases, and 11 bases lay in between. Here the CDR3 DNA reads TGTGCCAGCAGAACACCAGGGCATGGCTACACCTTC. It specifies CASRTPGHGYTF.

The rearrangement links TRBV9 to TRBJ2-5, with 10 bases matching TRBD2. The CDR3 has 15 residues. Germline CDR1 and CDR2: SGDLS and YYNGEE. Unmatched junction bases numbered 6, after V lost 3 bases and J lost 4 bases. For the CDR3, the DNA is TGTGCCAGCAGCGGGACTAGCGGCAGTGTAGAGACCCAGTACTTC. The encoded protein is CASSGTSGSVETQYF.

The gene calls are TRBV12-3 or TRBV12-4 and TRBJ2-1, with 10 bases that match TRBD2. CDR3 length: 13 amino acids. V lost 3 bases to trimming and J lost 13 bases; unmatched junction nucleotides: 6. The CDR3 protein is CASSLPGLASQFF. For the CDR3, the DNA is TGTGCCAGCAGTTTGCCGGGACTAGCGAGTCAGTTCTTC.

This chain connects TRBV7-2 to TRBJ2-1; 8 nucleotides match TRBD2. Germline CDR1 reads SGHTA; CDR2 reads FQGNSA. V lost 5 bases to trimming and J lost 8 bases; unmatched junction nucleotides: 11. The CDR3 is 15 residues long. The CDR3 region has the DNA TGTGCCAGCAGCATCCCCGGGACTAGATCCCATGAGCAGTTCTTC. Translated: CASSIPGTRSHEQFF.